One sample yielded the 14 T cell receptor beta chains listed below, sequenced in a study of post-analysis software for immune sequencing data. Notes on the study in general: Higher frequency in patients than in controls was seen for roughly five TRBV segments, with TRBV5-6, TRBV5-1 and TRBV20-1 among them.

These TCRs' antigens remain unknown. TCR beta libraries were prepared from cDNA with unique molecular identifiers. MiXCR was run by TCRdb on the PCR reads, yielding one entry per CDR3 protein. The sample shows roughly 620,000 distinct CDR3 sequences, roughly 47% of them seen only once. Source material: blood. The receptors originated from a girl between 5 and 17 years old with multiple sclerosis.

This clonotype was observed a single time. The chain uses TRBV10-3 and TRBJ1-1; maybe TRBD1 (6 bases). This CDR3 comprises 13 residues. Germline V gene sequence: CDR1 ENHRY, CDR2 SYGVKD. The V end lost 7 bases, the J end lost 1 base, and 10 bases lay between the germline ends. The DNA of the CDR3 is TGTGCCATCAATGGGGGGCAGAACACTGAAGCTTTCTTT. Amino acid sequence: CAINGGQNTEAFF.

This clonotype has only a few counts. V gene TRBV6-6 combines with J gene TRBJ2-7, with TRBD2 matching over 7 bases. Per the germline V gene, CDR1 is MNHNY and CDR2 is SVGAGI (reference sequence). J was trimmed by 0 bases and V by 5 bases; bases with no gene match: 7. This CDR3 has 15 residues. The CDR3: CASSRSGTTSYEQYF. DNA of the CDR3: TGTGCCAGCAGTCGGAGCGGGACCACCTCCTACGAGCAGTACTTC.

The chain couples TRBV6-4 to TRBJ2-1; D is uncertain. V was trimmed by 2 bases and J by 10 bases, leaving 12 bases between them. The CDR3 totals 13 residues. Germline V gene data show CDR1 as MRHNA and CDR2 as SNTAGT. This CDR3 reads CASSDPFSEEQFF. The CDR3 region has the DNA TGTGCCAGCAGTGACCCTTTCTCGGAAGAGCAGTTCTTC.

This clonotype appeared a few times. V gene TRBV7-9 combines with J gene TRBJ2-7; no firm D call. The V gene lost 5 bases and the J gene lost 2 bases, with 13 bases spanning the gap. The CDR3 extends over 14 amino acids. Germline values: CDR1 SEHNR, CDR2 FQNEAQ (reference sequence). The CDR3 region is CASSGVTPPYEQYF. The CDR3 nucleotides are TGTGCCAGCAGCGGTGTTACGCCCCCCTACGAGCAGTACTTC.

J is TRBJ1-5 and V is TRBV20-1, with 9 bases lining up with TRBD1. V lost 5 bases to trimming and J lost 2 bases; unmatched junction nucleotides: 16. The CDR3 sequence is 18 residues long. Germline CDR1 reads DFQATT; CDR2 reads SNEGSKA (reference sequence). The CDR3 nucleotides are TGCAGTGCTGAGACCGGGACAGGGTTCCTCGGAGGCAATCAGCCCCAGCATTTT. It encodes CSAETGTGFLGGNQPQHF.

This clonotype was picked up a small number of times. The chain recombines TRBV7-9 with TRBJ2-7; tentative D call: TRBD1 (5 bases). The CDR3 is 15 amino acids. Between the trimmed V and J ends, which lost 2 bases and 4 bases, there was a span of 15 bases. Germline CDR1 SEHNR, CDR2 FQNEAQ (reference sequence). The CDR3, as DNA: TGTGCCAGCAGCTTACAGGGCACCTTCTCTTACGAGCAGTACTTC. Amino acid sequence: CASSLQGTFSYEQYF. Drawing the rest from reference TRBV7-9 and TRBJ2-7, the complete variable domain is DTGVSQNPRHKITKRGQNVTFRCDPISEHNRLYWYRQTLGQGPEFLTYFQNEAQLEKSRLLSDRFSAERPKGSFSTLEIQRTEQGDSAMYLCASSLQGTFSYEQYFGPGTRLTVT.

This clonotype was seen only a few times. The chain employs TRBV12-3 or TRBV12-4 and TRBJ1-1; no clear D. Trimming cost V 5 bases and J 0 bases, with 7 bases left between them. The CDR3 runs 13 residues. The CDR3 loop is CASSVLMNTEAFF. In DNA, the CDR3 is TGTGCCAGCAGTGTACTAATGAACACTGAAGCTTTCTTT.

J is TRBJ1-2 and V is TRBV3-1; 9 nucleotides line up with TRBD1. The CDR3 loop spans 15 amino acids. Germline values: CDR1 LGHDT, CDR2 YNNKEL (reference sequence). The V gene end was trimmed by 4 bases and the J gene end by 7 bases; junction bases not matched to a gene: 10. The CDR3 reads CASSRSPGQGAGYTF. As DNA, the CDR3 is TGTGCCAGCAGCCGAAGTCCGGGACAGGGCGCTGGCTACACCTTC.

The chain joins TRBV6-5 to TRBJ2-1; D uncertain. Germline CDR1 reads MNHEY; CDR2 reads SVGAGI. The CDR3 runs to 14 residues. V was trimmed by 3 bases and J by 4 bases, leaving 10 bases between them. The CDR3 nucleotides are TGTGCCAGCAGTTATGATAACAGTTACAATGAGCAGTTCTTC. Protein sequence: CASSYDNSYNEQFF.

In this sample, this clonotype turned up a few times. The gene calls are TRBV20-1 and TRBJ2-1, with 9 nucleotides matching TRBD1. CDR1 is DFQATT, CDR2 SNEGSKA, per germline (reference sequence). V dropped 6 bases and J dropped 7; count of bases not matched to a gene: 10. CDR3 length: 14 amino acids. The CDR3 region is CSATSGTGYNEQFF. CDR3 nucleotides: TGCAGTGCAACATCCGGGACAGGGTATAATGAGCAGTTCTTC.

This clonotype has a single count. The CDR3 nucleotides read TGTGCCAGCAGCTTGCCGGTAAGCTCCTACAATGAGCAGTTCTTC. Protein: CASSLPVSSYNEQFF. The J gene is TRBJ2-1, the V gene TRBV5-4, with unresolved D. Germline assignment: CDR1 SGHNT and CDR2 YYREEE (reference sequence). The CDR3 spans 15 residues. V lost 1 base to trimming and J lost 0 bases, with 8 bases between them.

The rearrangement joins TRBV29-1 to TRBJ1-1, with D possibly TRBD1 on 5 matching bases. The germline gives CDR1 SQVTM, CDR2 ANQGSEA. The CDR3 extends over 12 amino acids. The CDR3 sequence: CSSGAVSAEAFF. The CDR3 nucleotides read TGCAGTTCCGGGGCGGTGAGCGCTGAAGCTTTCTTT.

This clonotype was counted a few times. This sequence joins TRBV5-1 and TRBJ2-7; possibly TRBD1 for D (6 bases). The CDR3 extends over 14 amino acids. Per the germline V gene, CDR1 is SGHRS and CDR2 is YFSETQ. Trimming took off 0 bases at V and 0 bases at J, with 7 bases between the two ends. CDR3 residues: CASSLVGASYEQYF. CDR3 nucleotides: TGCGCCAGCAGCTTGGTGGGGGCCTCCTACGAGCAGTACTTC.

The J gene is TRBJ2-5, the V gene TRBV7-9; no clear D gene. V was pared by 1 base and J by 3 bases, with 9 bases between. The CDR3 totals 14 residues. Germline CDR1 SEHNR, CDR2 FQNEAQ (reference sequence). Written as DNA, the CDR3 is TGTGCCAGCAGCTTAGGGGCTCCCGAAGAGACCCAGTACTTC. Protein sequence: CASSLGAPEETQYF.